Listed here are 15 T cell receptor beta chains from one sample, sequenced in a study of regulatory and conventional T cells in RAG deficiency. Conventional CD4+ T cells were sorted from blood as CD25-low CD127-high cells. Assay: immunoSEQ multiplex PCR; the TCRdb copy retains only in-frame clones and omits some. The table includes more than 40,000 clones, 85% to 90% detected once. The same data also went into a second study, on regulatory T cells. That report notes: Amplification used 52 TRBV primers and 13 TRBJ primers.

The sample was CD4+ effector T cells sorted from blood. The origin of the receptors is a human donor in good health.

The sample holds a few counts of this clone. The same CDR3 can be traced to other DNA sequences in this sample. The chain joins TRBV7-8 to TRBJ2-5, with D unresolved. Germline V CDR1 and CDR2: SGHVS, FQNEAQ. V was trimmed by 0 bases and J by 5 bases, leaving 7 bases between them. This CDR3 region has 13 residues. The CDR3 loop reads CASSLATQETQYF. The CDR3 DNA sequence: TGTGCCAGCAGCTTAGCGACCCAGGAGACCCAGTACTTC. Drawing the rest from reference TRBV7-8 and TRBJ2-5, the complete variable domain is GAGVSQSPRYKVAKRGQDVALRCDPISGHVSLFWYQQALGQGPEFLTYFQNEAQLDKSGLPSDRFFAERPEGSVSTLKIQRTQQEDSAVYLCASSLATQETQYFGPGTRLLVL.

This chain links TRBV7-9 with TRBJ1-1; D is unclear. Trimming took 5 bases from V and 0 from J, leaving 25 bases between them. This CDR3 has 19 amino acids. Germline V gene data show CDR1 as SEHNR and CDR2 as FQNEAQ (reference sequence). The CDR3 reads CASSAGPSWGIKMNTEAFF. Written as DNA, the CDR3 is TGTGCCAGCAGCGCCGGGCCCTCGTGGGGAATTAAAATGAACACTGAAGCTTTCTTT. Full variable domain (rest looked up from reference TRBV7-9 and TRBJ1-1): DTGVSQNPRHKITKRGQNVTFRCDPISEHNRLYWYRQTLGQGPEFLTYFQNEAQLEKSRLLSDRFSAERPKGSFSTLEIQRTEQGDSAMYLCASSAGPSWGIKMNTEAFFGQGTRLTVV.

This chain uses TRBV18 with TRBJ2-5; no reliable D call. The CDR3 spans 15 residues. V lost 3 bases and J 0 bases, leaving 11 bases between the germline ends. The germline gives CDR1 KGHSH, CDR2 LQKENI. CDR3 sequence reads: CASSPLPLDQETQYF. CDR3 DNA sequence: TGTGCCAGCTCACCTCTCCCCCTGGACCAAGAGACCCAGTACTTC.

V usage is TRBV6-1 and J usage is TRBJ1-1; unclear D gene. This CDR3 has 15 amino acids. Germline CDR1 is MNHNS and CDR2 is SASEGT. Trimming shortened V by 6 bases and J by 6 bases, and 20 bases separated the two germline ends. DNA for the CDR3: TGTGCCAGCAGAGACACACAGACGTGGATCGCTGAAGCTTTCTTT. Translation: CASRDTQTWIAEAFF.

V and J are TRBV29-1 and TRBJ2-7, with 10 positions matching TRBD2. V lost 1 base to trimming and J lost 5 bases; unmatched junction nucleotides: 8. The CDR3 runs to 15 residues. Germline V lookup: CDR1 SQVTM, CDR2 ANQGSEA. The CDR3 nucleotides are TGCAGCGTTGAAGGGGCTAGCGGGAGTCTTAACGAGCAGTACTTC. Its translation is CSVEGASGSLNEQYF.

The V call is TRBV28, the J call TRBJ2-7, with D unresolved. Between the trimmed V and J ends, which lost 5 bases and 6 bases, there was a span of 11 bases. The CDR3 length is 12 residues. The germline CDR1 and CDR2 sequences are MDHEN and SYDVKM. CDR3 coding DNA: TGTGCCAGCAGTCCCCCCCTGGGCGAGCAGTACTTC. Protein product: CASSPPLGEQYF.

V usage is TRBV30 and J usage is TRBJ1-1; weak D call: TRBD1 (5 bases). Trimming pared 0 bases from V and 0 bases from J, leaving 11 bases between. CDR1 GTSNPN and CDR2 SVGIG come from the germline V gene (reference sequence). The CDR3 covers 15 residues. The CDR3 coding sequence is TGTGCCTGGAGTGTACTAAACAGGATGAACACTGAAGCTTTCTTT. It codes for CAWSVLNRMNTEAFF.

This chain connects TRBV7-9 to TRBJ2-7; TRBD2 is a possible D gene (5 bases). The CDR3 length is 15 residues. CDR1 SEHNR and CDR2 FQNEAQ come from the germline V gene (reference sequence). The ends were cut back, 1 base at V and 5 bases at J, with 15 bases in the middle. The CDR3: CASSLDLSGEDEQYF. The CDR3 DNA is TGTGCCAGCAGCTTAGATTTAAGCGGTGAGGACGAGCAGTACTTC.

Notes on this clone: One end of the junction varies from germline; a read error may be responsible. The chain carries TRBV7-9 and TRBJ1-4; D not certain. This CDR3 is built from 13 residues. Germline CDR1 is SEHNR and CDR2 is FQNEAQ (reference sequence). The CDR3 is CASRKDVNEKLVF. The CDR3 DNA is TGTGCCAGCAGGAAGGACGTTAATGAAAAACTGGTTTTT.

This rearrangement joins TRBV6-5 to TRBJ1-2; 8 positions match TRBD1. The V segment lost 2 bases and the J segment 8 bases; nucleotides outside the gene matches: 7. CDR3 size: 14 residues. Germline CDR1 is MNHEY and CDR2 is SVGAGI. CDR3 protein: CASSYRQGNSGYTF. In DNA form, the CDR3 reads TGTGCCAGCAGTTACCGACAGGGGAATTCCGGCTACACCTTC.

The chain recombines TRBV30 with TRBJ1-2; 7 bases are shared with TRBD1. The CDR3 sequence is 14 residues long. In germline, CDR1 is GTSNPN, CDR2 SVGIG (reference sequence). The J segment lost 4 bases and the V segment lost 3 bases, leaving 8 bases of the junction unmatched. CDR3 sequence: CAWRTPGTAYGYTF. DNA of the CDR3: TGTGCCTGGAGGACACCCGGGACAGCCTATGGCTACACCTTC.

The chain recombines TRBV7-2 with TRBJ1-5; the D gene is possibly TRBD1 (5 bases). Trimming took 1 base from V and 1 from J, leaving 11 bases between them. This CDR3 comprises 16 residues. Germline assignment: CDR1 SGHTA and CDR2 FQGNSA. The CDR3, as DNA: TGTGCCAGCAGCTTAGAGGGGCGACCGAGCAATCAGCCCCAGCATTTT. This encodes CASSLEGRPSNQPQHF.

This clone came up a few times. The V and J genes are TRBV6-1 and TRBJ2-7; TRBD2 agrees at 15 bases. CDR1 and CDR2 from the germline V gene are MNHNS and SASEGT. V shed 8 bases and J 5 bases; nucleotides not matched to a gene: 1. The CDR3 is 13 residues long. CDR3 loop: CASGLAGGHEQYF. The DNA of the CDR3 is TGTGCCAGCGGACTAGCGGGGGGGCACGAGCAGTACTTC.

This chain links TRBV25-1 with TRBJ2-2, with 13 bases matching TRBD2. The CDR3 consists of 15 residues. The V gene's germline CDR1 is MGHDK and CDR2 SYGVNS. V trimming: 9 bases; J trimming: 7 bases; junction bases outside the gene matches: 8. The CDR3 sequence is CASELAGGPFGELFF. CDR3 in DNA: TGTGCCAGTGAACTAGCGGGGGGGCCTTTCGGGGAGCTGTTTTTT. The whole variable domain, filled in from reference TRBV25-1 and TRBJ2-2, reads EADIYQTPRYLVIGTGKKITLECSQTMGHDKMYWYQQDPGMELHLIHYSYGVNSTEKGDLSSESTVSRIRTEHFPLTLESARPSHTSQYLCASELAGGPFGELFFGEGSRLTVL.

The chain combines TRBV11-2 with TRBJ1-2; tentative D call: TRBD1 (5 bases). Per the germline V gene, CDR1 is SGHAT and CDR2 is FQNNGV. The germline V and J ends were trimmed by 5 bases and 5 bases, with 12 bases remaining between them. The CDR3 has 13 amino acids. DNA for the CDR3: TGTGCCAGCAGCGAAACAGGAATTTATGGCTACACCTTC. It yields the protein CASSETGIYGYTF.